The 29 T cell receptor beta chains below were found in one sample sequenced in a study of cytomegalovirus exposure and HLA in healthy donors. TCRdb's copy holds only in-frame clones and misses some; the assay was immunoSEQ multiplex PCR. The sample has approximately 260,000 clones; around 85% are singletons. The material sequenced was PBMCs. These receptor sequences come from a woman in her 30s in good health and CMV-seropositive.

V and J are TRBV7-9 and TRBJ2-5; 12 bases map to TRBD1. J lost 5 bases, V lost 5 bases, and 12 bases had no gene match. Germline CDR1 SEHNR, CDR2 FQNEAQ (reference sequence). The CDR3 consists of 17 residues. In nucleotides, the CDR3 is TGTGCCAGCAGCCCTAACCGCGGGACAGGGGGCATCGAGACCCAGTACTTC. Translation gives CASSPNRGTGGIETQYF.

The chain uses TRBV11-3 and TRBJ2-5; 9 nucleotides align to TRBD2. This CDR3 has 15 residues. Germline lookup yields CDR1 SGHNT and CDR2 YENEEA. Germline trimming cut 5 bases from V and 4 bases from J; bases unmatched to any gene: 8. CDR3 nucleotides: TGTGCCAGCAGCAAAAGGGTAGCGGGAGCAGAGACCCAGTACTTC. Translating it yields CASSKRVAGAETQYF.

V and J are TRBV5-1 and TRBJ2-1, with D possibly matching TRBD1 (6 bases). Germline assignment: CDR1 SGHRS and CDR2 YFSETQ. This CDR3 is 13 amino acids long. V was pared by 7 bases and J by 10 bases, with 18 bases between. The CDR3 is CASRHPQGSEQFF. In DNA form, the CDR3 reads TGCGCCAGCCGCCATCCTCAGGGGTCGGAGCAGTTCTTC.

The gene calls are TRBV5-6 and TRBJ1-2, with unresolved D. Germline V CDR1 and CDR2: SGHDT, YYEEEE. This CDR3 is 14 amino acids long. Trimming removed 4 bases from V and 4 bases from J, with 14 bases in between. CDR3: CASSPMRSSYGYTF. The CDR3 DNA sequence: TGTGCCAGCAGCCCCATGAGGAGTAGCTATGGCTACACCTTC. Drawing the rest from reference TRBV5-6 and TRBJ1-2, the complete variable domain is DAGVTQSPTHLIKTRGQQVTLRCSPKSGHDTVSWYQQALGQGPQFIFQYYEEEERQRGNFPDRFSGHQFPNYSSELNVNALLLGDSALYLCASSPMRSSYGYTFGSGTRLTVV.

This chain uses TRBV19 with TRBJ1-2; no clear D. Germline V gives CDR1 LNHDA, CDR2 SQIVND (reference sequence). The CDR3 loop spans 14 amino acids. The V gene lost 2 bases and the J gene lost 4 bases, with 11 bases spanning the gap. CDR3 nucleotides: TGTGCCAGTAGTATAATCCAGGCCCGCTATGGCTACACCTTC. This gives the protein CASSIIQARYGYTF.

J is TRBJ2-5 and V is TRBV29-1, with TRBD2 matching 10 bases. CDR3 length: 13 residues. Germline V gives CDR1 SQVTM, CDR2 ANQGSEA. Unmatched junction bases numbered 6, after V lost 7 bases and J lost 4 bases. CDR3 nucleotide sequence: TGCAGCGCTCAAAGCGGGGGGGCAGAGACCCAGTACTTC. Its translation: CSAQSGGAETQYF.

V usage is TRBV6-1 and J usage is TRBJ2-7; the match to TRBD2 covers 11 bases. Germline trimming cut 6 bases from V and 2 bases from J; bases unmatched to any gene: 0. Germline V gene sequence: CDR1 MNHNS, CDR2 SASEGT. This CDR3 is 13 amino acids long. The CDR3 coding sequence is TGTGCCAGCAGACTAGCGGGGGCCTACGAGCAGTACTTC. Protein sequence: CASRLAGAYEQYF.

This rearrangement joins TRBV30 to TRBJ2-1; perhaps TRBD1 as D (6 bases). The CDR3 extends over 11 amino acids. V was shortened by 0 bases and J by 15 bases, with 12 bases between the two germline ends. From germline, CDR1 is GTSNPN and CDR2 SVGIG (reference sequence). DNA of the CDR3: TGTGCCTGGAGTGTACAGGGTTCACTGTTCTTC. It codes for CAWSVQGSLFF.

This chain links TRBV19 with TRBJ1-5, with D possibly being TRBD1 (6 bases). The CDR3 runs 16 residues. Trimming took 5 bases from V and 0 from J, leaving 14 bases between them. Per germline, CDR1 LNHDA and CDR2 SQIVND (reference sequence). The CDR3 reads CASSLQGAYSNQPQHF. CDR3 coding DNA: TGTGCCAGTAGTCTACAGGGTGCGTATAGCAATCAGCCCCAGCATTTT.

This chain uses TRBV13 with TRBJ2-7; D possibly corresponds to TRBD1 (6 bases). The CDR3 contains 15 residues. Germline V CDR1 and CDR2: PRHDT, FYEKMQ (reference sequence). V shed 1 base and J shed 1 base, with 11 bases lying between them. The CDR3 nucleotides read TGTGCCAGCAGCTTAGACGGCCAGGGGTCCTACGAGCAGTACTTC. Residues: CASSLDGQGSYEQYF.

The rearrangement uses TRBV6-1 and TRBJ1-5; 7 bases align to TRBD1. The CDR3 loop spans 15 amino acids. Looked up from germline, CDR1 is MNHNS and CDR2 is SASEGT. The V and J ends lost 4 bases and 4 bases, in that order; junction bases with no gene match: 7. DNA of the CDR3: TGTGCCAGCAGTGGGGGGACAGTTCCTAATCAGCCCCAGCATTTT. Translating it yields CASSGGTVPNQPQHF.

CDR3 amino acids: CASSYRVWQGTNEQFF. CDR3 DNA sequence: TGTGCCAGCAGCTACCGAGTGTGGCAGGGAACCAATGAGCAGTTCTTC. V usage is TRBV11-2 and J usage is TRBJ2-1; D perhaps matches TRBD1 (5 bases). V was shortened by 4 bases and J by 6 bases, with 19 bases between the two germline ends. In germline, CDR1 is SGHAT, CDR2 FQNNGV. The CDR3 totals 16 residues. The entire variable domain, with the rest obtained from reference TRBV11-2 and TRBJ2-1, is as follows: EAGVAQSPRYKIIEKRQSVAFWCNPISGHATLYWYQQILGQGPKLLIQFQNNGVVDDSQLPKDRFSAERLKGVDSTLKIQPAKLEDSAVYLCASSYRVWQGTNEQFFGPGTRLTVL.

The CDR3 nucleotides are TGTGCCAGTCACAGGGGTAATAGCAATCAGCCCCAGCATTTT. Protein product: CASHRGNSNQPQHF. V gene TRBV19 combines with J gene TRBJ1-5; 7 bases line up with TRBD1. Germline V CDR1 and CDR2: LNHDA, SQIVND (reference sequence). Germline trimming cut 8 bases from V and 0 bases from J; bases unmatched to any gene: 4. The CDR3 spans 14 residues.

The chain recombines TRBV11-2 with TRBJ1-4; TRBD1 is a possible D gene (6 bases). There are 15 residues in the CDR3. The V gene's germline CDR1 is SGHAT and CDR2 FQNNGV. V lost 0 bases, J lost 4 bases, and 9 bases lay in between. The CDR3 DNA is TGTGCCAGCAGCTTAGAGGGACAAAGTAATGAAAAACTGTTTTTT. This codes for CASSLEGQSNEKLFF.

This chain's CDR3 is CAIRDGLAGYEQYF. The CDR3 region has the DNA TGTGCCATCAGGGACGGACTAGCGGGTTACGAGCAGTACTTC. V usage is TRBV10-3 and J usage is TRBJ2-7; 11 nucleotides match TRBD2. Trimming cost V 6 bases and J 4 bases; bases outside gene matches: 5. Germline CDR1 is ENHRY and CDR2 is SYGVKD. This CDR3 is built from 14 residues.

In nucleotides, the CDR3 is TGTGCCAGTAGCCATAGGACTAGCGGGACCGGGGAGCTGTTTTTT. Residues: CASSHRTSGTGELFF. This chain joins TRBV19 and TRBJ2-2, with 11 bases aligning to TRBD2. Trimming removed 6 bases from V and 5 bases from J; junction bases left unmatched: 5. This CDR3 has 15 amino acids. Germline CDR1 LNHDA, CDR2 SQIVND (reference sequence).

The V call is TRBV28, the J call TRBJ1-1; TRBD1 matches 11 bases. With 1 base clipped from V and 3 bases from J, the junction kept 10 bases outside the gene matches. CDR3 size: 18 residues. Germline V gene sequence: CDR1 MDHEN, CDR2 SYDVKM. The CDR3 loop is CASSLFQDRGRLDTEAFF. For the CDR3, the DNA is TGTGCCAGCAGTTTATTTCAGGACAGGGGGCGCTTGGACACTGAAGCTTTCTTT.

The chain employs TRBV30 and TRBJ2-4, with D uncertain. The germline V and J ends were trimmed by 2 bases and 0 bases, with 11 bases remaining between them. The V gene's germline CDR1 is GTSNPN and CDR2 SVGIG (reference sequence). The CDR3 is 15 amino acids. This CDR3 is CAWSPDPIAKNIQYF. The CDR3 DNA is TGTGCCTGGAGTCCAGATCCCATAGCCAAAAACATTCAGTACTTC.

The rearrangement links TRBV4-2 to TRBJ1-4; tentatively, D is TRBD1 (6 bases). V dropped 2 bases and J dropped 5 bases, with 18 bases sitting between them. Germline V gene lookup returns CDR1 LGHNA and CDR2 YNFKEQ. The length of the CDR3 is 17 residues. CDR3 DNA: TGTGCCAGCAGCCAATTGGGCAGGACAGTTCCGAATGAAAAACTGTTTTTT. Its translation is CASSQLGRTVPNEKLFF.

This clone has only one observation. The chain is built from TRBV7-2 and TRBJ1-5; D not certain. Between the trimmed V and J ends, which lost 3 bases and 3 bases, there was a span of 3 bases. The germline V gene has CDR1 SGHTA and CDR2 FQGNSA. CDR3 length: 12 amino acids. CDR3 protein: CASSFYNQPQHF. For the CDR3, the DNA is TGTGCCAGCAGCTTTTACAATCAGCCCCAGCATTTT. Using reference TRBV7-2 and TRBJ1-5 for the parts outside the CDR3, the full variable domain is GAGVSQSPSNKVTEKGKDVELRCDPISGHTALYWYRQSLGQGLEFLIYFQGNSAPDKSGLPSDRFSAERTGGSVSTLTIQRTQQEDSAVYLCASSFYNQPQHFGDGTRLSIL.

V and J are TRBV5-4 and TRBJ2-7, with TRBD2 identical over 7 bases. Looked up from germline, CDR1 is SGHNT and CDR2 is YYREEE (reference sequence). CDR3 size: 15 residues. J lost 3 bases, V lost 2 bases, and 8 bases had no gene match. CDR3: CASSFRPSGYYEQYF. The CDR3 nucleotides read TGTGCCAGCAGCTTTCGGCCTAGCGGATACTACGAGCAGTACTTC.

This rearrangement joins TRBV15 to TRBJ1-2; D unclear. Trimming stripped 0 bases from V and 0 bases from J, with 5 bases between. Germline CDR1 LNHNV, CDR2 YYDKDF (reference sequence). The CDR3 extends over 14 amino acids. In DNA, the CDR3 is TGTGCCACCAGCAGAGATGGAGCTAACTATGGCTACACCTTC. It encodes CATSRDGANYGYTF.

V gene TRBV7-9 combines with J gene TRBJ2-3; no firm D call. The CDR3 has 12 residues. Germline V lookup: CDR1 SEHNR, CDR2 FQNEAQ (reference sequence). V gave up 2 bases and J gave up 4 bases, with 4 bases separating them. CDR3 nucleotides: TGTGCCAGCAGCTTACTCTCAGATACGCAGTATTTT. Translated, it gives CASSLLSDTQYF. Supplemented by reference TRBV7-9 and TRBJ2-3, the full variable domain reads DTGVSQNPRHKITKRGQNVTFRCDPISEHNRLYWYRQTLGQGPEFLTYFQNEAQLEKSRLLSDRFSAERPKGSFSTLEIQRTEQGDSAMYLCASSLLSDTQYFGPGTRLTVL.

The chain uses TRBV19 and TRBJ2-7; 10 nucleotides agree with TRBD1. This CDR3 has 12 amino acids. V gave up 7 bases and J gave up 6 bases; unmatched junction bases: 3. Germline V gives CDR1 LNHDA, CDR2 SQIVND (reference sequence). CDR3 region: CASIGTGAEQYF. CDR3 coding DNA: TGTGCCAGTATCGGGACAGGGGCCGAGCAGTACTTC.

This clone was observed once. V and J are TRBV21-1 and TRBJ1-4; the table names TRBD1, a call not compared with the DNA. TRBV21-1 is classified as a pseudogene. This CDR3 contains 16 residues. The CDR3 here is CASSNSRDRVNEKLFF. The CDR3 bases are TGTGCCAGCAGCAACTCCCGGGACAGGGTTAATGAAAAACTGTTTTTT.

The chain couples TRBV30 to TRBJ2-2, with 13 bases that match TRBD2. Germline V CDR1 and CDR2: GTSNPN, SVGIG (reference sequence). V trimming: 1 base; J trimming: 3 bases; junction bases outside the gene matches: 2. The CDR3 contains 16 residues. DNA of the CDR3: TGTGCCTGGAGTGCCGGACTAGCGGGGGACACCGGGGAGCTGTTTTTT. Residues: CAWSAGLAGDTGELFF.

This chain uses TRBV14 with TRBJ1-4; 7 nucleotides align to TRBD1. Germline V CDR1 and CDR2: SGHDN, FVKESK. This CDR3 has 18 amino acids. Germline trimming cut 4 bases from V and 0 bases from J; bases unmatched to any gene: 11. The CDR3 region has the DNA TGTGCCAGCAGCCCCTATCCGGGACAGTTTTCAACTAATGAAAAACTGTTTTTT. Residues: CASSPYPGQFSTNEKLFF.

The CDR3 here is CASSPTGPANYGYTF. The CDR3 bases are TGCGCCAGCAGCCCGACAGGGCCGGCTAACTATGGCTACACCTTC. The chain joins TRBV5-1 to TRBJ1-2; TRBD1 aligns across 7 bases. Germline trimming cut 4 bases from V and 0 bases from J; bases unmatched to any gene: 6. The CDR3 is 15 residues long. Germline V gene lookup returns CDR1 SGHRS and CDR2 YFSETQ.

This clone is a singleton in its sample. J is TRBJ1-3 and V is TRBV30, with a tentative D call TRBD1 (5 bases). This CDR3 has 16 amino acids. The V end was cut by 3 bases, the J end by 4 bases, with 19 bases between. The V gene's germline CDR1 is GTSNPN and CDR2 SVGIG (reference sequence). CDR3 loop: CAWRGGRGYLGNTIYF. CDR3 bases: TGTGCCTGGAGGGGGGGACGGGGGTATCTCGGAAACACCATATATTTT.